One and the same sample provided the 2 T cell receptor beta chains below, sequenced in a study of blood T cell repertoires in COVID-19. Assay: immunoSEQ multiplex PCR; the TCRdb copy retains only in-frame clones and omits some. Of 35,000 to 45,000 clones listed, roughly nine tenths are singletons. The sample comprised peripheral blood. These receptors originate from a human donor in a cohort sampled during active COVID-19.

This chain links TRBV5-4 with TRBJ2-5; no firm D call. CDR1 and CDR2 from the germline V gene are SGHNT and YYREEE (reference sequence). Trimming removed 4 bases at V and 2 bases at J, with 3 bases between. This CDR3 has 11 amino acids. Written as DNA, the CDR3 is TGTGCCAGCAGCCTACAAGAGACCCAGTACTTC. Its translation is CASSLQETQYF.

The chain carries TRBV6-4 and TRBJ1-6, with 8 bases that match TRBD1. V shed 4 bases, J shed 11 bases, and the junction held 10 bases outside the gene matches. CDR1 and CDR2 (germline): MRHNA, SNTAGT. The CDR3 sequence is 15 residues long. CDR3 residues: CASSAGTGRRTPLHF. CDR3 DNA sequence: TGTGCCAGCAGTGCCGGGACAGGCCGTCGCACACCCCTCCACTTT.